These 26 T cell receptor beta chains originate from one sample sequenced in a study of shared clonotypes between healthy human individuals. Naive CD8 cells were CD45RO-negative, positively selected for CCR7, excluding terminally differentiated effector memory CD45RA+ cells. Repertoires were generated with immunoSEQ multiplex PCR, while TCRdb's copy carries only in-frame clones and drops some. The data show roughly 1,800,000 clones, just under 95% seen once. Sequenced: naive CD8+ T cells sorted from blood. The receptors shown here come from a young man in good health.

The chain couples TRBV11-2 to TRBJ2-2; unclear D gene. The CDR3 contains 14 residues. Germline values: CDR1 SGHAT, CDR2 FQNNGV. V was pared by 3 bases and J by 1 base, with 6 bases between. The CDR3 DNA is TGTGCCAGCAGCTTCTCAGTGAACACCGGGGAGCTGTTTTTT. This codes for CASSFSVNTGELFF. Full variable domain (rest looked up from reference TRBV11-2 and TRBJ2-2): EAGVAQSPRYKIIEKRQSVAFWCNPISGHATLYWYQQILGQGPKLLIQFQNNGVVDDSQLPKDRFSAERLKGVDSTLKIQPAKLEDSAVYLCASSFSVNTGELFFGEGSRLTVL.

This clone was seen a single time. The chain carries TRBV30 and TRBJ2-6; the D is unclear. V gave up 2 bases and J gave up 4 bases, with 9 bases separating them. This CDR3 contains 14 residues. CDR1 and CDR2 (germline): GTSNPN, SVGIG (reference sequence). The CDR3 nucleotides read TGTGCCTGGAGTTCGGGCGTCGGGGCCAACGTCCTGACTTTC. Amino acid sequence: CAWSSGVGANVLTF. Full variable domain (outside the CDR3, taken from reference TRBV30 and TRBJ2-6): SQTIHQWPATLVQPVGSPLSLECTVEGTSNPNLYWYRQAAGRGLQLLFYSVGIGQISSEVPQNLSASRPQDRQFILSSKKLLLSDSGFYLCAWSSGVGANVLTFGAGSRLTVL.

The chain combines TRBV9 with TRBJ2-7, with D uncertain. V lost 4 bases and J lost 4, with 15 bases in between. The CDR3 contains 14 residues. Germline assignment: CDR1 SGDLS and CDR2 YYNGEE. CDR3 sequence reads: CASSPAKQSYEQYF. As DNA, the CDR3 is TGTGCCAGCAGCCCGGCGAAACAGAGTTACGAGCAGTACTTC.

The rearrangement joins TRBV28 to TRBJ2-3; 8 nucleotides agree with TRBD1. The CDR3 contains 15 residues. Germline V gene data show CDR1 as MDHEN and CDR2 as SYDVKM. Trimming cost V 7 bases and J 4 bases; bases outside gene matches: 10. In DNA, the CDR3 is TGTGCCAGCAACACCCAGGGGGCGCCCCCAGATACGCAGTATTTT. Translated, it gives CASNTQGAPPDTQYF.

The chain carries TRBV5-6 and TRBJ1-2, with 10 bases that match TRBD1. Germline V gene lookup returns CDR1 SGHDT and CDR2 YYEEEE. This CDR3 spans 16 amino acids. V shed 2 bases and J 6 bases; nucleotides not matched to a gene: 10. The DNA for the CDR3 is TGTGCCAGCAGCTTTGGGACAGGGGCGCCGGGTGATGGCTACACCTTC. Amino acids: CASSFGTGAPGDGYTF.

This clone appeared a single time. This rearrangement joins TRBV15 to TRBJ2-7, with D possibly matching TRBD2 (5 bases). Germline lookup yields CDR1 LNHNV and CDR2 YYDKDF (reference sequence). This CDR3 region has 12 residues. Between the trimmed V and J ends, which lost 6 bases and 5 bases, there was a span of 11 bases. The CDR3 region has the DNA TGTGCCACCAGTCAGTACGGGAACGAGCAGTACTTC. Amino acid sequence: CATSQYGNEQYF.

This sequence joins TRBV11-2 and TRBJ2-6, with no clear D. The V gene's germline CDR1 is SGHAT and CDR2 FQNNGV. Trimming cost V 5 bases and J 9 bases, with 17 bases left between them. The CDR3 runs to 15 residues. The chain's CDR3 is CASSPRPWGVNVLTF. The CDR3 region has the DNA TGTGCCAGCAGCCCTAGACCCTGGGGTGTCAACGTCCTGACTTTC.

The genes are TRBV4-1 and TRBJ2-7, with 7 positions matching TRBD2. J was trimmed by 0 bases and V by 5 bases; bases with no gene match: 7. This CDR3 comprises 15 residues. Germline CDR1 and CDR2: MGHRA and YSYEKL. The CDR3 is CASSTRDYSSYEQYF. The DNA of the CDR3 is TGCGCCAGCAGCACCCGGGACTACAGCTCCTACGAGCAGTACTTC.

The gene calls are TRBV18 and TRBJ1-1; D is ambiguous. Germline loops: CDR1 KGHSH, CDR2 LQKENI. V gave up 6 bases and J gave up 7 bases, with 12 bases separating them. CDR3 length: 12 amino acids. CDR3 sequence reads: CASSLVRFEAFF. Here the CDR3 DNA reads TGTGCCAGCTCGCTCGTACGGTTTGAAGCTTTCTTT.

The chain joins TRBV11-2 to TRBJ1-2; D might be TRBD1 (5 bases). Germline V lookup: CDR1 SGHAT, CDR2 FQNNGV. The CDR3 runs 14 residues. Trimming stripped 4 bases from V and 0 bases from J, with 9 bases between. CDR3 loop: CASSSAGPNYGYTF. In DNA form, the CDR3 reads TGTGCCAGCAGCTCAGCGGGACCTAACTATGGCTACACCTTC.

V and J are TRBV5-4 and TRBJ1-6, with TRBD1 matching 7 bases. The CDR3 has 12 residues. Germline V lookup: CDR1 SGHNT, CDR2 YYREEE (reference sequence). With V trimmed by 10 bases and J by 7 bases, 5 bases remained unmatched. CDR3 sequence reads: CAGGTENSPLHF. As DNA, the CDR3 is TGTGCCGGCGGGACAGAAAATTCACCCCTCCACTTT.

CDR3 in DNA: TGTGCCAGCAGTTTGGAGAGTGCCTCCTACGAGCAGTACTTC. This gives the protein CASSLESASYEQYF. This chain uses TRBV27 with TRBJ2-7; D is uncertain. This CDR3 has 14 residues. Looked up from germline, CDR1 is MNHEY and CDR2 is SMNVEV (reference sequence). Trimming pared 3 bases from V and 0 bases from J, leaving 9 bases between.

About this clone: The sample contains more than one DNA sequence encoding this CDR3. The genes are TRBV28 and TRBJ2-2; D is uncertain. The CDR3 runs 14 residues. V lost 4 bases, J lost 4 bases, and 10 bases lay in between. Germline CDR1 reads MDHEN; CDR2 reads SYDVKM. The CDR3 nucleotides read TGTGCCAGCAGTTCGGGCCAATCCACCGGGGAGCTGTTTTTT. Its translation is CASSSGQSTGELFF.

This chain uses TRBV6-5 with TRBJ1-2, with TRBD1 as a possible D gene (5 bases). V dropped 2 bases and J dropped 4 bases, with 17 bases sitting between them. CDR3 length: 16 residues. Per germline, CDR1 MNHEY and CDR2 SVGAGI. The CDR3 reads CASSYAKSPGTYGYTF. The DNA for the CDR3 is TGTGCCAGCAGTTACGCGAAAAGTCCAGGGACCTATGGCTACACCTTC.

Only one count was recorded for this clone. This chain connects TRBV18 to TRBJ2-5; no definite D call. CDR1 is KGHSH and CDR2 is LQKENI in the germline V gene. CDR3 length equals 14 residues. With 0 bases removed from V and 1 base from J, the gap between germline ends came to 6 bases. DNA for the CDR3: TGTGCCAGCTCACCACCCCTGATCCAAGAGACCCAGTACTTC. Amino acid sequence: CASSPPLIQETQYF. The whole variable domain, filled in from reference TRBV18 and TRBJ2-5, reads NAGVMQNPRHLVRRRGQEARLRCSPMKGHSHVYWYRQLPEEGLKFMVYLQKENIIDESGMPKERFSAEFPKEGPSILRIQQVVRGDSAAYFCASSPPLIQETQYFGPGTRLLVL.

Written as DNA, the CDR3 is TGTGCCAGCTCAAATACCGGGGGCATTGGAAACACCATATATTTT. It codes for CASSNTGGIGNTIYF. The chain employs TRBV18 and TRBJ1-3; D possibly corresponds to TRBD1 (6 bases). The CDR3 is 15 residues long. The V gene's germline CDR1 is KGHSH and CDR2 LQKENI. Between the trimmed V and J ends, which lost 5 bases and 3 bases, there was a span of 14 bases.

The V call is TRBV15, the J call TRBJ1-4; the D gene is possibly TRBD1 (6 bases). Trimming removed 5 bases at V and 7 bases at J, with 23 bases between. CDR1 is LNHNV and CDR2 is YYDKDF in the germline V gene (reference sequence). The CDR3 has 17 residues. As DNA, the CDR3 is TGTGCCACCAGCTGGACAGTTAATCCCACAATCTTTGAAAAACTGTTTTTT. Its translation: CATSWTVNPTIFEKLFF.

J is TRBJ2-1 and V is TRBV7-9, with 8 bases aligning to TRBD2. V gave up 5 bases and J gave up 6 bases; unmatched junction bases: 12. This CDR3 region has 16 residues. Per germline, CDR1 SEHNR and CDR2 FQNEAQ (reference sequence). DNA of the CDR3: TGTGCCAGCAGCCCCGACGGGGGGGGGCGAGGCAATGAGCAGTTCTTC. Its translation: CASSPDGGGRGNEQFF. Together with reference TRBV7-9 and TRBJ2-1, the CDR3 gives the full variable domain: DTGVSQNPRHKITKRGQNVTFRCDPISEHNRLYWYRQTLGQGPEFLTYFQNEAQLEKSRLLSDRFSAERPKGSFSTLEIQRTEQGDSAMYLCASSPDGGGRGNEQFFGPGTRLTVL.

This sequence joins TRBV6-1 and TRBJ2-7; 7 positions agree with TRBD1. J gave up 2 bases and V 1 base, and 8 bases lay outside the gene matches. CDR3 length equals 16 residues. Germline V gene data show CDR1 as MNHNS and CDR2 as SASEGT. CDR3 sequence: CASSEEWDSPTYEQYF. CDR3 nucleotide sequence: TGTGCCAGCAGTGAAGAGTGGGACAGCCCCACCTACGAGCAGTACTTC.

This chain uses TRBV30 with TRBJ2-1; TRBD2 aligns across 9 bases. V lost 2 bases to trimming and J lost 7 bases; unmatched junction nucleotides: 12. Germline V gene data show CDR1 as GTSNPN and CDR2 as SVGIG (reference sequence). The CDR3 length is 16 residues. DNA of the CDR3: TGTGCCTGGAGTTTCCCTAGCGGGATTCCCTTTAATGAGCAGTTCTTC. Protein: CAWSFPSGIPFNEQFF.

The V gene is TRBV27, the J gene TRBJ1-4; possible D gene TRBD1, 6 bases. Trimming shortened V by 4 bases and J by 10 bases, and 19 bases separated the two germline ends. The CDR3 is 15 amino acids. Germline V CDR1 and CDR2: MNHEY, SMNVEV (reference sequence). CDR3 residues: CASSWQRTEEGKLFF. CDR3 coding DNA: TGTGCCAGCAGTTGGCAGAGGACAGAGGAGGGAAAACTGTTTTTT. The entire variable domain, with the rest obtained from reference TRBV27 and TRBJ1-4, is as follows: EAQVTQNPRYLITVTGKKLTVTCSQNMNHEYMSWYRQDPGLGLRQIYYSMNVEVTDKGDVPEGYKVSRKEKRNFPLILESPSPNQTSLYFCASSWQRTEEGKLFFGSGTQLSVL.

The J gene is TRBJ2-7, the V gene TRBV4-2, with TRBD2 matching 7 bases. Germline-derived CDR1 and CDR2 are LGHNA and YNFKEQ. Germline trimming cut 2 bases from V and 0 bases from J; bases unmatched to any gene: 10. CDR3 length: 17 amino acids. In nucleotides, the CDR3 is TGTGCCAGCAGCCAAACCTACGGGACTACCGGCTCCTACGAGCAGTACTTC. This gives the protein CASSQTYGTTGSYEQYF.

The J gene is TRBJ1-6, the V gene TRBV2, with D tentatively TRBD1 (5 bases). Germline V lookup: CDR1 SNHLY, CDR2 FYNNEI. V lost 1 base, J lost 10 bases, and 20 bases lay in between. This CDR3 has 17 residues. In nucleotides, the CDR3 is TGTGCCAGCAGTGAAGGTGGGTTGGGGGTCACGGGCTCACCCCTCCACTTT. It codes for CASSEGGLGVTGSPLHF.

The chain is built from TRBV7-2 and TRBJ2-5; 8 nucleotides agree with TRBD1. The CDR3 has 17 residues. V was clipped by 1 base and J by 1 base; unmatched bases: 8. Looked up from germline, CDR1 is SGHTA and CDR2 is FQGNSA. CDR3 loop: CASSLGYPGTGQETQYF. DNA of the CDR3: TGTGCCAGCAGCTTAGGCTATCCTGGGACAGGCCAAGAGACCCAGTACTTC.

The chain uses TRBV6-5 and TRBJ2-7; 8 bases map to TRBD2. V shed 0 bases and J 5 bases; nucleotides not matched to a gene: 6. Germline V CDR1 and CDR2: MNHEY, SVGAGI. The CDR3 loop spans 15 amino acids. CDR3 in DNA: TGTGCCAGCAGTTACTCGGGCGGGAGGTGGGACGAGCAGTACTTC. Its protein is CASSYSGGRWDEQYF.

This rearrangement joins TRBV29-1 to TRBJ2-2; TRBD2 matches at 7 bases. There are 16 residues in the CDR3. Germline CDR1 SQVTM, CDR2 ANQGSEA. Trimming took 6 bases from V and 4 from J; bases not matched to a gene: 14. Here the CDR3 DNA reads TGCAGCGTCGAGATGGTGGGAGGGCGAAGCACCGGGGAGCTGTTTTTT. Its protein is CSVEMVGGRSTGELFF.